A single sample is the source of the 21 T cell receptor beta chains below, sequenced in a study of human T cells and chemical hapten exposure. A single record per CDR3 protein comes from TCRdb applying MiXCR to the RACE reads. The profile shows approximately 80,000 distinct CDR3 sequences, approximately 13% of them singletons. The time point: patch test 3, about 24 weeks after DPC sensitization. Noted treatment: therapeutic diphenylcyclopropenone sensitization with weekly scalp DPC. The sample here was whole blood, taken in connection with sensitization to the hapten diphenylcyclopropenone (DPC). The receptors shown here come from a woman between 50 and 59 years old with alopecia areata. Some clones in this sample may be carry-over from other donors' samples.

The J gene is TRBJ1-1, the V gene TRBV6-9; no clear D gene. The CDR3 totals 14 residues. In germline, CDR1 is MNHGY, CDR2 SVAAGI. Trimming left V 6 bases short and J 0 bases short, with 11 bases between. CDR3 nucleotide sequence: TGTGCCAGCAGCCTACAGCCTTTGAACACTGAAGCTTTCTTT. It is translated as CASSLQPLNTEAFF.

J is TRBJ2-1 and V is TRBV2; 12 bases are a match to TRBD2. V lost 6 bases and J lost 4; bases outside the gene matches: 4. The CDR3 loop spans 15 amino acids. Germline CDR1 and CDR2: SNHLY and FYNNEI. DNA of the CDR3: TGTGCCAGCAGAGAACTAGCGGGGGGATACAATGAGCAGTTCTTC. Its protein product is CASRELAGGYNEQFF.

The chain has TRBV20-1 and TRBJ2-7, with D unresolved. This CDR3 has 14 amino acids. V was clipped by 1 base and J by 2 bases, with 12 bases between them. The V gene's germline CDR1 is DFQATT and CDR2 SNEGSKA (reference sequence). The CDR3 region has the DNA TGCAGTGCTAGAGGTTCCGTTAGGGCCTACGAGCAGTACTTC. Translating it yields CSARGSVRAYEQYF.

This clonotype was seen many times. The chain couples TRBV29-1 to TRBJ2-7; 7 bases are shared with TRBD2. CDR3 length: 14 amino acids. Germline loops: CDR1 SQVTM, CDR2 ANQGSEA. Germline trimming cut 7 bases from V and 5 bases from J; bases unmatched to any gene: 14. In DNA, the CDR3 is TGCAGCGCCCTTTTTACGGGAGGATTCGACGAGCAGTACTTC. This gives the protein CSALFTGGFDEQYF.

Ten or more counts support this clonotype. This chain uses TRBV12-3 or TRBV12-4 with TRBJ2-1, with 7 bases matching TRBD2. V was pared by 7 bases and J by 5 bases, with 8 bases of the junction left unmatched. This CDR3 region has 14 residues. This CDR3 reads CASTESSGHNEQFF. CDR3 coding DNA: TGTGCCAGCACCGAATCTAGCGGACACAATGAGCAGTTCTTC.

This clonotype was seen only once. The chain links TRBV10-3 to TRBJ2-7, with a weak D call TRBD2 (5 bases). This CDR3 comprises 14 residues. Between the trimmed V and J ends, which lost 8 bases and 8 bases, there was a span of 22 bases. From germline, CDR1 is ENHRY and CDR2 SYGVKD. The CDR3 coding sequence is TGTGCCATCTCCCGGGAAAGGGATCTCGCTCAGCAGTACTTC. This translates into CAISRERDLAQQYF.

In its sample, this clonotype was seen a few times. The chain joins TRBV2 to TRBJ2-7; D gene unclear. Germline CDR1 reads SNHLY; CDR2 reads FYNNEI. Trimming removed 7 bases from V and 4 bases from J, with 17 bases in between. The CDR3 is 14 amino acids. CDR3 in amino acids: CASIWQKDLYEQYF. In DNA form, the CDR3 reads TGTGCCAGCATATGGCAGAAAGATCTTTACGAGCAGTACTTC.

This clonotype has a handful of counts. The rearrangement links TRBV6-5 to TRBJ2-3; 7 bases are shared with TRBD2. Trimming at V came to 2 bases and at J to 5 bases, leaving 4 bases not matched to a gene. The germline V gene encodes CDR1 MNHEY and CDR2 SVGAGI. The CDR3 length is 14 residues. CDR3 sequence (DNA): TGTGCCAGCAGTTACGGCGGGAGTTTAGATACGCAGTATTTT. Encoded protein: CASSYGGSLDTQYF.

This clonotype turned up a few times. In DNA, the CDR3 is TGTGCCAGCAGCCGTAATCTAGCGGGAGGGAGGAATGAGCAGTTCTTC. It specifies CASSRNLAGGRNEQFF. The chain recombines TRBV14 with TRBJ2-1, with 12 bases aligning to TRBD2. The CDR3 is 16 residues long. V lost 4 bases and J lost 7; bases outside the gene matches: 8. Looked up from germline, CDR1 is SGHDN and CDR2 is FVKESK.

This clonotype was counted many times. The CDR3 loop is CSVVSVQETQYF. As DNA, the CDR3 is TGCAGCGTTGTGTCAGTTCAAGAGACCCAGTACTTC. This sequence joins TRBV29-1 and TRBJ2-5; no reliable D call. V dropped 4 bases and J dropped 2 bases, with 8 bases sitting between them. The germline gives CDR1 SQVTM, CDR2 ANQGSEA. This CDR3 contains 12 residues.

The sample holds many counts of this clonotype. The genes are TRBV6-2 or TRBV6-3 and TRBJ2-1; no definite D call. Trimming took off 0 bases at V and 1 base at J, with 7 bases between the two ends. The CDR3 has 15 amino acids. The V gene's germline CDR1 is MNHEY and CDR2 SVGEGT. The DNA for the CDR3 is TGTGCCAGCAGTTACTCCGTAGGTTCCTACAATGAGCAGTTCTTC. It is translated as CASSYSVGSYNEQFF.

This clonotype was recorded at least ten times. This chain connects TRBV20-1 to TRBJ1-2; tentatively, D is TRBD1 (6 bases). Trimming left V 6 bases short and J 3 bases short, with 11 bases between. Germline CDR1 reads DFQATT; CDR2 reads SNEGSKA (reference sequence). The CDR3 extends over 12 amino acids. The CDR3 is CSARRQDYGYTF. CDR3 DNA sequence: TGCAGTGCCAGAAGACAGGACTATGGCTACACCTTC.

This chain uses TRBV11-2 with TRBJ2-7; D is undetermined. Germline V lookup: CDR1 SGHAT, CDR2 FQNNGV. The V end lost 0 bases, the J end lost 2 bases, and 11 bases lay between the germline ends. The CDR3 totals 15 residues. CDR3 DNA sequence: TGTGCCAGCAGCTTAGATCCTGGCGGCCCCTACGAGCAGTACTTC. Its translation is CASSLDPGGPYEQYF.

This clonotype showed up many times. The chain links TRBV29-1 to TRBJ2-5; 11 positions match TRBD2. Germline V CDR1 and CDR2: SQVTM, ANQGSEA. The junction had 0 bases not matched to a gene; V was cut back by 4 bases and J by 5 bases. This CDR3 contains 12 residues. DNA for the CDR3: TGCAGCGTTGTAGCGGGGGGGGAGACCCAGTACTTC. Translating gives CSVVAGGETQYF.

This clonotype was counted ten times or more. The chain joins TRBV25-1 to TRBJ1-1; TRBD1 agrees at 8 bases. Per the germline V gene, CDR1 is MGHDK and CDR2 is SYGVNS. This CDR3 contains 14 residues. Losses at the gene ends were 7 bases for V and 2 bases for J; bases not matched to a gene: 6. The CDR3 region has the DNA TGTGCCAGCACCAGGACAGGGTTCAACACTGAAGCTTTCTTT. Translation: CASTRTGFNTEAFF.

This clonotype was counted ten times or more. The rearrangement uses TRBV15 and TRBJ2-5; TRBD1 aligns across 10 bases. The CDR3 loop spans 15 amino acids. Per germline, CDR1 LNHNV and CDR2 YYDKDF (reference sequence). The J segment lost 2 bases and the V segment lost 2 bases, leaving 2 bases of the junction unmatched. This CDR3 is CATSRRGQGQETQYF. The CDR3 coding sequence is TGTGCCACCAGCAGAAGGGGACAGGGGCAAGAGACCCAGTACTTC. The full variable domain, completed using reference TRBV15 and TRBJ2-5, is DAMVIQNPRYQVTQFGKPVTLSCSQTLNHNVMYWYQQKSSQAPKLLFHYYDKDFNNEADTPDNFQSRRPNTSFCFLDIRSPGLGDTAMYLCATSRRGQGQETQYFGPGTRLLVL.

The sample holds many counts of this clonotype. This CDR3 reads CASSHYGRAYEQYF. CDR3 DNA: TGTGCCAGCAGCCATTACGGGAGGGCCTACGAGCAGTACTTC. The V gene is TRBV14, the J gene TRBJ2-7; 8 bases align to TRBD2. V lost 3 bases, J lost 2 bases, and 3 bases stayed unmatched. This CDR3 is built from 14 residues. Looked up from germline, CDR1 is SGHDN and CDR2 is FVKESK.

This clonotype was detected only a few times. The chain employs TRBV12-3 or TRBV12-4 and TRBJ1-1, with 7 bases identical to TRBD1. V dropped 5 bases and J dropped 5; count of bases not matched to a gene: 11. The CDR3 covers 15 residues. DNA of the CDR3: TGTGCCAGCAGTATGGGACAGCATACGTTTACTGAAGCTTTCTTT. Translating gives CASSMGQHTFTEAFF.

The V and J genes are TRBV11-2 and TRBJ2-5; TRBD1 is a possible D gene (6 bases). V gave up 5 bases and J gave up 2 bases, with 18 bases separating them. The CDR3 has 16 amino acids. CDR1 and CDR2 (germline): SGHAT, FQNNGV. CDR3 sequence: CASSLAGVLRQETQYF. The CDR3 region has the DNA TGTGCCAGCAGCCTAGCAGGGGTTCTAAGGCAAGAGACCCAGTACTTC. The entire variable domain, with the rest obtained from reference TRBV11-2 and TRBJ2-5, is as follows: EAGVAQSPRYKIIEKRQSVAFWCNPISGHATLYWYQQILGQGPKLLIQFQNNGVVDDSQLPKDRFSAERLKGVDSTLKIQPAKLEDSAVYLCASSLAGVLRQETQYFGPGTRLLVL.

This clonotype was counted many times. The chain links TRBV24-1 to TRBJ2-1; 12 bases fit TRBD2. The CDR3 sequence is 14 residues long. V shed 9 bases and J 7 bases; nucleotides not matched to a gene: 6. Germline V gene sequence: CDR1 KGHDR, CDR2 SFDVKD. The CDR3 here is CATRTSGTGNEQFF. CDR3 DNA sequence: TGTGCCACCCGGACTAGCGGGACTGGGAATGAGCAGTTCTTC.

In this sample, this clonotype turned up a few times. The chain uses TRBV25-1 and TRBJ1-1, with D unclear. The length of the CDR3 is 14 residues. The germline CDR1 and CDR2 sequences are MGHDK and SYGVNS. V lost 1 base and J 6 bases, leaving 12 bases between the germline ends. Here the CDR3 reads CASSELGSKAEAFF. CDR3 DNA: TGTGCCAGCAGTGAATTGGGCAGTAAGGCTGAAGCTTTCTTT. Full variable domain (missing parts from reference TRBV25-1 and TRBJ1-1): EADIYQTPRYLVIGTGKKITLECSQTMGHDKMYWYQQDPGMELHLIHYSYGVNSTEKGDLSSESTVSRIRTEHFPLTLESARPSHTSQYLCASSELGSKAEAFFGQGTRLTVV.